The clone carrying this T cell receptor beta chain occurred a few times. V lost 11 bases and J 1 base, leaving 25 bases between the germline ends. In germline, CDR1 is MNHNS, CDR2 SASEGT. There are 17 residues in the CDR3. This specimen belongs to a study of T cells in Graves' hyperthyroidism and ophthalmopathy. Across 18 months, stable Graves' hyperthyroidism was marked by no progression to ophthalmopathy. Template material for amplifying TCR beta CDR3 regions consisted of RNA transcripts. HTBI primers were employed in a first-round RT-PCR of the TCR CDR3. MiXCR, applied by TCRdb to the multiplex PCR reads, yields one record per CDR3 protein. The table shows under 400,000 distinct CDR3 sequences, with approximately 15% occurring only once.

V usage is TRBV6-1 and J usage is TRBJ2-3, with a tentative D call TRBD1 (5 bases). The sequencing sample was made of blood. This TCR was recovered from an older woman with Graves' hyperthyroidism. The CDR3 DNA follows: TGTGCCGGGAAGGCATCAAGGGGTCACTGGGGCACAGATACGCAGTATTTT. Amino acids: CAGKASRGHWGTDTQYF.